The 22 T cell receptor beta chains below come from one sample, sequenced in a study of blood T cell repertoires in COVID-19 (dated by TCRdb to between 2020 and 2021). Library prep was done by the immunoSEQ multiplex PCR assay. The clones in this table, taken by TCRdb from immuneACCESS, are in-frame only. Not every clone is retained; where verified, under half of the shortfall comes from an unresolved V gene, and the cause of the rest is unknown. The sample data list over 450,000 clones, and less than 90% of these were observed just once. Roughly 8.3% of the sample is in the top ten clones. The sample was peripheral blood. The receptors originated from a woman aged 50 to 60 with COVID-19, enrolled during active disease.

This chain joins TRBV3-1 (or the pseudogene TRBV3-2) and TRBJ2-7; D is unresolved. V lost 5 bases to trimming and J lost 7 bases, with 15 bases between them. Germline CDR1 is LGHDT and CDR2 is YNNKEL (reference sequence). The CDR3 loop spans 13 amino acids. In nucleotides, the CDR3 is TGTGCCAGCAGCAGGCAGGTCCCTACGGAGCAGTACTTC. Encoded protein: CASSRQVPTEQYF.

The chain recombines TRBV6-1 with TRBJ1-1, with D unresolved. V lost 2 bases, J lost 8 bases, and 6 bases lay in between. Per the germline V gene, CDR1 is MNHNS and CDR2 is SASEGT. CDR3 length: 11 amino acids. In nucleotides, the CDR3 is TGTGCCAGCAGTGAAAGGGAGGAAGCTTTCTTT. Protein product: CASSEREEAFF.

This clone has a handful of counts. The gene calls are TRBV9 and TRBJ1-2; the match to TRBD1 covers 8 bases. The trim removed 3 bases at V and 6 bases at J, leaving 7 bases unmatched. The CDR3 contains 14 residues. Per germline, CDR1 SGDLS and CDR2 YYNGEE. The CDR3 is CASSGWDRPDGYTF. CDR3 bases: TGTGCCAGCAGCGGATGGGACAGGCCAGATGGCTACACCTTC.

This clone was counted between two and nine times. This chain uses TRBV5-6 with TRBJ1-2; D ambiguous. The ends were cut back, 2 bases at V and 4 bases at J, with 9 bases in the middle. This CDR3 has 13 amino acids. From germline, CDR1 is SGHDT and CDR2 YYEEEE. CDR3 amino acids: CASSFDGLYGYTF. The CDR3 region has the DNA TGTGCCAGCAGCTTCGACGGACTCTATGGCTACACCTTC.

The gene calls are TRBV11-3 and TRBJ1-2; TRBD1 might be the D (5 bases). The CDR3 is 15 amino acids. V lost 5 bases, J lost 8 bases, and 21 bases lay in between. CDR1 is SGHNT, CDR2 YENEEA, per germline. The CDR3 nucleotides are TGTGCCAGCAGCCTGACGCGGGGCGCAGTCTCCGGCTACACCTTC. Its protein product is CASSLTRGAVSGYTF.

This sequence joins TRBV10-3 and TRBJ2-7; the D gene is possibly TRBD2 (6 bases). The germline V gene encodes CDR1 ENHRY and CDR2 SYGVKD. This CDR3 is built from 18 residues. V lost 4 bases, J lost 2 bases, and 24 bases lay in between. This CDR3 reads CAISVALSGVQGTYEQYF. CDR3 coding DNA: TGTGCCATCAGTGTCGCCCTTTCGGGAGTCCAGGGTACCTACGAGCAGTACTTC.

CDR3 nucleotide sequence: TGTGCCAGCAGTGGTGGGACAGGGTTATACGGCTACACCTTC. Translating it yields CASSGGTGLYGYTF. The gene calls are TRBV25-1 and TRBJ1-2, with 9 bases lining up with TRBD1. This CDR3 comprises 14 residues. Germline loops: CDR1 MGHDK, CDR2 SYGVNS. Losses at the gene ends were 4 bases for V and 8 bases for J; bases not matched to a gene: 8.

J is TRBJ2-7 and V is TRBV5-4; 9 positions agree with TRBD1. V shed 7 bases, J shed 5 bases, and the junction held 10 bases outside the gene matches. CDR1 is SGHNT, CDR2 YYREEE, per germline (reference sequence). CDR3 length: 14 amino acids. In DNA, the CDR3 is TGTGCCAGCCGGCGGGACAGGGTAGTACACGAGCAGTACTTC. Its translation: CASRRDRVVHEQYF.

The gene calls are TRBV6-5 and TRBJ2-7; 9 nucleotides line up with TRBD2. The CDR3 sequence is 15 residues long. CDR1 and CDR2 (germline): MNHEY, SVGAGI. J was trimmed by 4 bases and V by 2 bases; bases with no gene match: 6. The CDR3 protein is CASSYLLAGSYEQYF. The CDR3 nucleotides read TGTGCCAGCAGTTACCTGCTAGCGGGGTCTTACGAGCAGTACTTC.

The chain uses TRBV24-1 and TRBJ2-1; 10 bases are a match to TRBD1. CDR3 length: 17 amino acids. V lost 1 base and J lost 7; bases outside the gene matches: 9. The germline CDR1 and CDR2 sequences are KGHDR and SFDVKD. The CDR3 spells CATSDFPKTGGANEQFF. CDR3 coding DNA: TGTGCCACCAGTGATTTTCCCAAGACAGGGGGCGCGAATGAGCAGTTCTTC.

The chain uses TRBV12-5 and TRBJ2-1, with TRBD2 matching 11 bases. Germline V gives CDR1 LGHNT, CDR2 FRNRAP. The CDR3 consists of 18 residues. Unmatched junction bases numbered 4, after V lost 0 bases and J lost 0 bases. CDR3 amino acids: CASGLVLAGESSYNEQFF. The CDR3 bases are TGTGCTAGTGGTTTGGTACTAGCGGGGGAAAGCTCCTACAATGAGCAGTTCTTC.

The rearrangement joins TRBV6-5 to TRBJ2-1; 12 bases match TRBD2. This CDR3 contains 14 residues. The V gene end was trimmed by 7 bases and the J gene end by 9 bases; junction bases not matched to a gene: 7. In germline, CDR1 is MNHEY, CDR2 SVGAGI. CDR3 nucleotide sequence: TGTGCCAGCAAGGGTCTAGCGGGAGGGAGTGAGCAGTTCTTC. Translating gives CASKGLAGGSEQFF.

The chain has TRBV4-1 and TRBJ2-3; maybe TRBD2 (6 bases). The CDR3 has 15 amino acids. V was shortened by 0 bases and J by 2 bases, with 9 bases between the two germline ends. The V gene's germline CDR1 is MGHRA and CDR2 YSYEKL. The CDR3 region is CASSQDLANTDTQYF. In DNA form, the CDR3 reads TGCGCCAGCAGCCAAGATCTAGCGAACACAGATACGCAGTATTTT.

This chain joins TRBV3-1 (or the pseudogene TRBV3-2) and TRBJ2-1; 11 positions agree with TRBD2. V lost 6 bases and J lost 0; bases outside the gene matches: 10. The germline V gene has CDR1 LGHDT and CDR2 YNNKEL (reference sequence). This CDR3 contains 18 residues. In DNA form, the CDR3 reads TGTGCCAGCAGAAAAAGGGGGACTAGCGGCAGCTCCTACAATGAGCAGTTCTTC. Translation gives CASRKRGTSGSSYNEQFF.

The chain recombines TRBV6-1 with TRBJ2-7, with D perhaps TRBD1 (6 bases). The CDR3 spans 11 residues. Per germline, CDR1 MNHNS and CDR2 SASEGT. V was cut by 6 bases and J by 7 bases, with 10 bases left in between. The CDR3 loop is CASSRGQEQYF. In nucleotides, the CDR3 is TGTGCCAGCAGCCGAGGACAGGAGCAGTACTTC.

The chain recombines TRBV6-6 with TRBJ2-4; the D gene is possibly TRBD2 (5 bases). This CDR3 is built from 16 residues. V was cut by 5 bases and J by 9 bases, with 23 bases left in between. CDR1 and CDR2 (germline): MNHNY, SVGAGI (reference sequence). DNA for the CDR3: TGTGCCAGCAGTCGATACGAGGGCGAAGTAATGGGCATTCAGTACTTC. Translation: CASSRYEGEVMGIQYF.

The CDR3 DNA follows: TGTGCCAGCACCGGGGGCTCCTACGAGCAGTACTTC. Its protein product is CASTGGSYEQYF. The rearrangement joins TRBV6-5 to TRBJ2-7; the D gene is possibly TRBD2 (6 bases). The V gene's germline CDR1 is MNHEY and CDR2 SVGAGI. The CDR3 spans 12 residues. Deletions cut 7 bases from V and 0 bases from J, with 7 bases between.

CDR3 bases: TGTGCCAGCAGTGAATTCGGTGAGCAGTTCTTC. It is translated as CASSEFGEQFF. This chain connects TRBV2 to TRBJ2-1; the D is unclear. The CDR3 consists of 11 residues. V lost 2 bases, J lost 9 bases, and 5 bases lay in between. Germline V lookup: CDR1 SNHLY, CDR2 FYNNEI.

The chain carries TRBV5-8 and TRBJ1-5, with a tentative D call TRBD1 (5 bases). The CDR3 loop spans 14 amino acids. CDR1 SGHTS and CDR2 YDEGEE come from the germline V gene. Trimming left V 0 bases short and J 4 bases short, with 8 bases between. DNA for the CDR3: TGTGCCAGCAGCTTGGTGGCAGGGAATCAGCCCCAGCATTTT. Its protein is CASSLVAGNQPQHF. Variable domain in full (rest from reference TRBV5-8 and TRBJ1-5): EAGVTQSPTHLIKTRGQQATLRCSPISGHTSVYWYQQALGLGLQFLLWYDEGEERNRGNFPPRFSGRQFPNYSSELNVNALELEDSALYLCASSLVAGNQPQHFGDGTRLSIL.

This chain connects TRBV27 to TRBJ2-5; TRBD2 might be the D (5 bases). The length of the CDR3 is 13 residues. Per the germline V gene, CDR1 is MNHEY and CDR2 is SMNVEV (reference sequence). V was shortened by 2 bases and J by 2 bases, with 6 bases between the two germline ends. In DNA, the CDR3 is TGTGCCAGCAGTTTACGGGGTCAAGAGACCCAGTACTTC. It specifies CASSLRGQETQYF.

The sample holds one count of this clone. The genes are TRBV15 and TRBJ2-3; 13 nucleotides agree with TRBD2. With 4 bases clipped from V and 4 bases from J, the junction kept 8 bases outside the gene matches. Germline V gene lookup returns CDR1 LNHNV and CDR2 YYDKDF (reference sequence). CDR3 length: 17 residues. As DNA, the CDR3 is TGTGCCACCAGCAAATTTAGGACTAGCGGGGGTTCAGATACGCAGTATTTT. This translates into CATSKFRTSGGSDTQYF. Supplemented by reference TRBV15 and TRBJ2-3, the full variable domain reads DAMVIQNPRYQVTQFGKPVTLSCSQTLNHNVMYWYQQKSSQAPKLLFHYYDKDFNNEADTPDNFQSRRPNTSFCFLDIRSPGLGDTAMYLCATSKFRTSGGSDTQYFGPGTRLTVL.

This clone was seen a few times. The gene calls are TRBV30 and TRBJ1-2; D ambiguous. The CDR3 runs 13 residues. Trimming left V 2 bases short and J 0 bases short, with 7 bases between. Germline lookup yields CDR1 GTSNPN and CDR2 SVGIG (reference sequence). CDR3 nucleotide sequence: TGTGCCTGGAGTCAAGACTCTAACTATGGCTACACCTTC. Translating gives CAWSQDSNYGYTF.